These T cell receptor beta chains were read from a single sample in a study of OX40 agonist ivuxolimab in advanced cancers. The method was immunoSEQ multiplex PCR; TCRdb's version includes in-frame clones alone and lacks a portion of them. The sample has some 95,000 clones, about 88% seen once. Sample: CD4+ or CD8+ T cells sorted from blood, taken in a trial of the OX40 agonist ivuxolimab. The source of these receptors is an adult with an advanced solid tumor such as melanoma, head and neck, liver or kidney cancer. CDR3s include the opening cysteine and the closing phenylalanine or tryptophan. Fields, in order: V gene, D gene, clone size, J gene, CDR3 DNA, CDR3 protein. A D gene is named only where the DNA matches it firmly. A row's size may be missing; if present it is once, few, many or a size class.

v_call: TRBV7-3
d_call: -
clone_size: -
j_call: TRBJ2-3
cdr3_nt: TGTGCCAGCAGCAACGTATCCGGGCTGGGGACAGATACGCAGTATTTT
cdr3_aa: CASSNVSGLGTDTQYF

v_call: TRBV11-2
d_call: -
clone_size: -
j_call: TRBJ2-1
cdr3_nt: TGTGCCAGCAGCGCTCAACTCGGTGAGCAGTTCTTC
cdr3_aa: CASSAQLGEQFF

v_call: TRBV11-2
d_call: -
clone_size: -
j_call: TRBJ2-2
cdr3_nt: TGTGCCAGCAGCTTAGACAGGCAAACCGGGGAGCTGTTTTTT
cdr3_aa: CASSLDRQTGELFF

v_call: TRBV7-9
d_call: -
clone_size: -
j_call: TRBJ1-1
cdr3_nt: TGTGCCAGCAGCTCTTTATGGGTCTTGAACACTGAAGCTTTCTTT
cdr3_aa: CASSSLWVLNTEAFF

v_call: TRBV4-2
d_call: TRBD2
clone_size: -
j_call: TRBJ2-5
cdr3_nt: TGTGCCAGCAGCCAAGAGATTTTTTCGTCGGGAGGGCCTCGGGAGACCCAGTACTTC
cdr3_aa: CASSQEIFSSGGPRETQYF

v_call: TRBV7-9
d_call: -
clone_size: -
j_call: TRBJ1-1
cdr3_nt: TGTGCCAGCAGCTCCTGGGGGGCAACTGAAGCTTTCTTT
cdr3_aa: CASSSWGATEAFF

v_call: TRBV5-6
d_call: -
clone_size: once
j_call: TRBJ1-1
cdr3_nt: TGTGCCAGCAGCTTGAAGACAGACTTGAACACTGAAGCTTTCTTT
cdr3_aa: CASSLKTDLNTEAFF

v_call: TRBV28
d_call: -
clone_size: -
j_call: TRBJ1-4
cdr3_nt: TGTGCCACCAGAATGGGGGGGGCCCGTGAAAAACTGTTTTTT
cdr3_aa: CATRMGGAREKLFF

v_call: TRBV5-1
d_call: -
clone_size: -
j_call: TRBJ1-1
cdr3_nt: TGCGCCAGCAGCTCCGGGGCAGCCAACGAAGCTTTCTTT
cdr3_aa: CASSSGAANEAFF

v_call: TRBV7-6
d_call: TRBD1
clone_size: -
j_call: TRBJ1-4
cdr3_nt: TGTGCCAGCAGCTTAGGGGTCCAGGGGGCGGATGAAAAACTGTTTTTT
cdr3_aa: CASSLGVQGADEKLFF

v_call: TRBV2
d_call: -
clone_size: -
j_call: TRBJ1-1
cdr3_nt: TGTGCCAGCAGCCTAGGAATGAACACTGAAGCTTTCTTT
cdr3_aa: CASSLGMNTEAFF

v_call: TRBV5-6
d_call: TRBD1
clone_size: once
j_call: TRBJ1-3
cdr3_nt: TGTGCCAGCAGCTATCGGGGACAGATTAATTCTGGAAACACCATATATTTT
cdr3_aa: CASSYRGQINSGNTIYF

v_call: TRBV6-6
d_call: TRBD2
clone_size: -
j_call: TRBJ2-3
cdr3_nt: TGTGCCAGCAGTTTTTGGCGGGGGGCCACAGATACGCAGTATTTT
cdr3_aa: CASSFWRGATDTQYF

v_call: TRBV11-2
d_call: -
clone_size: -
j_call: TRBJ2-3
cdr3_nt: TGTGCCAGCAGCTTAATGGGTGCCACAGATACGCAGTATTTT
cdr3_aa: CASSLMGATDTQYF

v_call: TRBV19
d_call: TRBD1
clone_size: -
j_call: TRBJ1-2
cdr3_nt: TGTGCCAGTAGTCCGGGACAGGGACTCCTTTATGGCTACACCTTC
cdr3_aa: CASSPGQGLLYGYTF

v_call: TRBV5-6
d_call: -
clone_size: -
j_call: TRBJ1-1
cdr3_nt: TGTGCCAGCAGCAACTCACGGACTGAAGCTTTCTTT
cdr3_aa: CASSNSRTEAFF

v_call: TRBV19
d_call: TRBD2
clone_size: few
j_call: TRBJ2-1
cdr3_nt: TGTGCCAGTAGTATAGCCCGGACTAGCGGGAGGGCCAATGAGCAGTTCTTC
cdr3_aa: CASSIARTSGRANEQFF

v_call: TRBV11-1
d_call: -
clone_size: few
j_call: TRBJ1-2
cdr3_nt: TGTGCCAGCACCCCTGACGGGAACTATGGCTACACCTTC
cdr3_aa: CASTPDGNYGYTF

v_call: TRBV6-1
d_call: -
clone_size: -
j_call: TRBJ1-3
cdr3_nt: TGTGCCAGCACCGCCCGAGCACTCTCTGGAAACACCATATATTTT
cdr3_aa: CASTARALSGNTIYF

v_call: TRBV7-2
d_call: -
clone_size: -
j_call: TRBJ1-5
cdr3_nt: TGTGCCAGCAGCACTGGACAGCCGAATCAGCCCCAGCATTTT
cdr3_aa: CASSTGQPNQPQHF

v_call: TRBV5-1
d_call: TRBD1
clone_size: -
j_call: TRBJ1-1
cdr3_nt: TGCGCCAGCAGCTTGGACGGGACAGGGAATGCTGAAGCTTTCTTT
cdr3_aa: CASSLDGTGNAEAFF

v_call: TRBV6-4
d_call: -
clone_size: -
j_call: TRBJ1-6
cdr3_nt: TGTGCCAGCAGTGAAGTGGGGAATTCACCCCTCCACTTT
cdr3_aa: CASSEVGNSPLHF

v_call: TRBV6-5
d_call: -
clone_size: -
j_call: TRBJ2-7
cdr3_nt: TGTGCCAGCAGTTACTCGGGCCGGGACTCCGCCCTCGAGCAGTACTTC
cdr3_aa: CASSYSGRDSALEQYF

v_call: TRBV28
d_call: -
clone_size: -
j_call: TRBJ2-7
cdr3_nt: TGTGCCAGCAGCTCTCCGGGAGCCTTGAGCGAGCAGTACTTC
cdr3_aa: CASSSPGALSEQYF

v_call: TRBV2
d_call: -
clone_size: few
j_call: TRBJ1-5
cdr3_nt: TGTGCCAGCAGTGAACAGACAGGCAATCAGCCCCAGCATTTT
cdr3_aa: CASSEQTGNQPQHF

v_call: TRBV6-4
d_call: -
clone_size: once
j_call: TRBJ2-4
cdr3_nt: TGTGCCAGCCCTAAAAACATTCAGTACTTC
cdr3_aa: CASPKNIQYF

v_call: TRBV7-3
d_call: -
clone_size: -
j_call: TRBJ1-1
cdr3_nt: TGTGCCAGCAGCTCCTCCCGGGACACTGAAGCTTTCTTT
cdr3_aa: CASSSSRDTEAFF

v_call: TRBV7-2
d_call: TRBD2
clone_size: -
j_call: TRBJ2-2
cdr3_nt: TGTGCCAGCAGCTTCCTCGGGAGGGCCGGGGAGCTGTTTTTT
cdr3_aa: CASSFLGRAGELFF

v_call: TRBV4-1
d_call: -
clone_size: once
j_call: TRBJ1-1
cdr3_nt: TGCGCCAGCAGCCAAGATTTTACCACTGAAGCTTTCTTT
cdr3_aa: CASSQDFTTEAFF

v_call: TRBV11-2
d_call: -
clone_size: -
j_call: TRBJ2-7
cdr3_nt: TGTGCCAGCACTCGGGCGGTCGGCCTCGGCTACGAGCAGTACTTC
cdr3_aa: CASTRAVGLGYEQYF

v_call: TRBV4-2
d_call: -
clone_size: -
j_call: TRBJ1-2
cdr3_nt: TGTGCCAGCAGCCCCGGGGTCCAGGGCCTCTATGGCTACACCTTC
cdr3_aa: CASSPGVQGLYGYTF

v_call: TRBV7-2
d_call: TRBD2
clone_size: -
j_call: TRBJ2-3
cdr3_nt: TGTGCCAGCAGCTATACTAGCGGGAGGTTCTCAGATACGCAGTATTTT
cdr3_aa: CASSYTSGRFSDTQYF

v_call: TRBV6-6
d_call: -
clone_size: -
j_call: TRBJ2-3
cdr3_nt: TGTGCCAGCAGTCCTAACACAGATACGCAGTATTTT
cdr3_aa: CASSPNTDTQYF

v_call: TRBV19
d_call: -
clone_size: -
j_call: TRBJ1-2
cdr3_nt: TGTGCCAGCTGGGTTCTAGGCTATGGCTACACCTTC
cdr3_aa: CASWVLGYGYTF

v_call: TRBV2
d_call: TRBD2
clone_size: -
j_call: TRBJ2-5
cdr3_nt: TGTGCCAGCAGTGATCTAGCGGGAGGCCAAGAGACCCAGTACTTC
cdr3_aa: CASSDLAGGQETQYF

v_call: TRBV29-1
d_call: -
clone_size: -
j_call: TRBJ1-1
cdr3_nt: TGCAGCGTTGAGTATGGGGGGGCTGAAGCTTTCTTT
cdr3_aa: CSVEYGGAEAFF

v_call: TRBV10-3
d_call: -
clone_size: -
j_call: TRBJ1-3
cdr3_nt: TGTGCCATCAGTGAGGGGACCGTCTCTGGAAACACCATATATTTT
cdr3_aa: CAISEGTVSGNTIYF

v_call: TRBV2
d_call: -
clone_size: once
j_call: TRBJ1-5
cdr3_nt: TGTGCCAGCAGTCATATGACCCAGGGATATAGCAATCAGCCCCAGCATTTT
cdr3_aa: CASSHMTQGYSNQPQHF

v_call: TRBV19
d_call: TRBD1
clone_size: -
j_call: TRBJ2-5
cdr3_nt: TGTGCCAGTAGTCCCGGACAGGGAGCGCTCGGGGAGACCCAGTACTTC
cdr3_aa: CASSPGQGALGETQYF

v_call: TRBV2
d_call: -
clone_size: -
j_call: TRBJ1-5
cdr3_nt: TGTGCCAGCCAAGGACGGGGCCAGGCCCAGCATTTT
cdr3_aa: CASQGRGQAQHF